The rows below give T cell receptor beta chains drawn from one sample of a study of blood T cell repertoires in COVID-19. The protocol was immunoSEQ multiplex PCR, while the TCRdb copy is restricted to in-frame clones and leaves out a portion. This sample yields under 250,000 clones, of which about 90% are seen a single time; 3% to 3.5% belongs to the top ten. The source material was peripheral blood. These TCRs come from a man younger than 30 with active or convalescent COVID-19. Each CDR3 is given with its conserved first and last residue. The D gene is left open where the match is weak. Only part of the rows carry a size: once, few, many, or a class if the clone is expanded.

V	size	J	D	DNA	CDR3
TRBV5-4	.	TRBJ2-5	.	TGTGCCAGCAGCTTTTCTCCGGACACCTTCCAAGAGACCCAGTACTTC	CASSFSPDTFQETQYF
TRBV4-2	.	TRBJ2-5	TRBD1	TGTGCCAGCAGCCAGGGGACAGGCCAAGAGACCCAGTACTTC	CASSQGTGQETQYF
TRBV11-2	.	TRBJ2-3	TRBD2	TGTGCCAGCAGCTTGCGGGGGGGCACCCCAGATACGCAGTATTTT	CASSLRGGTPDTQYF
TRBV5-1	.	TRBJ1-1	TRBD1	TGCGCCAGCAGCTTTGCGGACAGGGGGACTGAAGCTTTCTTT	CASSFADRGTEAFF
TRBV11-1	.	TRBJ2-2	.	TGTGCCAGCAGCTTATCATTCGGGAGTTCCGGGGAGCTGTTTTTT	CASSLSFGSSGELFF
TRBV7-8	.	TRBJ1-2	TRBD1	TGTGCCAGCACCCCGGCCGGACAGGGGGGAGACTATGGCTACACCTTC	CASTPAGQGGDYGYTF
TRBV28	once	TRBJ2-5	.	TGTGCCAGCAGTCTCTCCGAGACCCAGTACTTC	CASSLSETQYF
TRBV15	.	TRBJ1-2	.	TGTGCCACCAGCGCTGGCGACAGCTATGGCTACACCTTC	CATSAGDSYGYTF
TRBV19	.	TRBJ1-1	.	TGTGCCAGTAAGAGGCTGATGAACACTGAAGCTTTCTTT	CASKRLMNTEAFF
TRBV2	.	TRBJ2-7	TRBD2	TGTGCCAGCAGTGACCTGCCGGGACTATCCTACGAGCAGTACTTC	CASSDLPGLSYEQYF
TRBV28	.	TRBJ2-5	TRBD1	TGTGCCAGCAGTACAAACAGGGGAACGAGGGAGACCCAGTACTTC	CASSTNRGTRETQYF
TRBV28	.	TRBJ2-1	TRBD2	TGTGCCAGCAGTCTACTAGCGGGAGGGTACTACAATGAGCAGTTCTTC	CASSLLAGGYYNEQFF
TRBV29-1	.	TRBJ2-1	TRBD2	TGCAGCTTTGAACGGGAGGGCTCCTACAATGAGCAGTTCTTC	CSFEREGSYNEQFF
TRBV28	.	TRBJ2-5	TRBD1	TGTGCCAGCTCCTCAGGGGGCAGGGGAGAGACCCAGTACTTC	CASSSGGRGETQYF
TRBV28	.	TRBJ1-2	.	TGTGCCAGCAGTTCGACAGTCTATGGCTACACCTTC	CASSSTVYGYTF
TRBV7-3	.	TRBJ2-6	.	TGTGCCAGCAGCTCTCAGGGTGCTGGGGCCAACGTCCTGACTTTC	CASSSQGAGANVLTF
TRBV11-2	.	TRBJ1-4	.	TGTGCCAGCAGCTTAGGGGGCAAGGGTGGTGAAAAACTGTTTTTT	CASSLGGKGGEKLFF
TRBV12-3/TRBV12-4	.	TRBJ2-7	.	TGTGCCAGCAGTTCCCCGGGGATCTACGAGCAGTACTTC	CASSSPGIYEQYF
TRBV9	.	TRBJ2-5	TRBD2	TGTGCCAGCAGCGGAGCGGGGGGCCAAGAGACCCAGTACTTC	CASSGAGGQETQYF
TRBV7-2	.	TRBJ2-5	TRBD2	TGTGCCAGCAGCTTAGATGCGGGGGGCCAAGAGACCCAGTACTTC	CASSLDAGGQETQYF
TRBV7-9	.	TRBJ2-1	.	TGTGCCAGCAGCTATTTGAGCTCCTACAATGAGCAGTTCTTC	CASSYLSSYNEQFF
TRBV27	.	TRBJ1-2	TRBD1	TGTGCCAGCAGTTTACGGACAGGGGGTGATGGCTACACCTTC	CASSLRTGGDGYTF
TRBV28	.	TRBJ1-2	.	TGTGCCAGCAGTTTATACCGCCCGGGTTATGGCTACACCTTC	CASSLYRPGYGYTF
TRBV28	few	TRBJ2-4	.	TGTGCCAGCAGTCCCCGGTTTCTAGCCAAAAACATTCAGTACTTC	CASSPRFLAKNIQYF
TRBV7-6	few	TRBJ2-3	TRBD2	TGTGCCAGCAGCACCCGTAGCGGGAGAGTACTCACAGATACGCAGTATTTT	CASSTRSGRVLTDTQYF
TRBV6-6	.	TRBJ1-1	.	TGTGCCAGCAGTTGGGGGACATTCTTGAACACTGAAGCTTTCTTT	CASSWGTFLNTEAFF
TRBV7-2	.	TRBJ2-3	.	TGTGCCAGCAGCTTTAGTGTAGATACGCAGTATTTT	CASSFSVDTQYF